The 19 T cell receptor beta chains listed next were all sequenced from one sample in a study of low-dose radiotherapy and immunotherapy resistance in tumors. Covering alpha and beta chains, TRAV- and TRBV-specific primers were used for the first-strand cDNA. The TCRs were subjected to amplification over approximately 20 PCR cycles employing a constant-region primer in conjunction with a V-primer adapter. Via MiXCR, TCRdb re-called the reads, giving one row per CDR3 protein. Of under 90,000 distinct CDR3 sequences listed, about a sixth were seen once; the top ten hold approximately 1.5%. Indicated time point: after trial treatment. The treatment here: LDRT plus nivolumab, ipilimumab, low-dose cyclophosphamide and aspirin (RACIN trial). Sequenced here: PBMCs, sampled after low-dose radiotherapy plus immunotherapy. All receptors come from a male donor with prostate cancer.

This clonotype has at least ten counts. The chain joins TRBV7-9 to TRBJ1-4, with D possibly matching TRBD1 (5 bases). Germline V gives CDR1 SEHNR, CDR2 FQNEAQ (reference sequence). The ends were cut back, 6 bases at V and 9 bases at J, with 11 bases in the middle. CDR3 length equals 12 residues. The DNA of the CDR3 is TGTGCCAGCAGTTCCGGGGCACAAAAACTGTTTTTT. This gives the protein CASSSGAQKLFF.

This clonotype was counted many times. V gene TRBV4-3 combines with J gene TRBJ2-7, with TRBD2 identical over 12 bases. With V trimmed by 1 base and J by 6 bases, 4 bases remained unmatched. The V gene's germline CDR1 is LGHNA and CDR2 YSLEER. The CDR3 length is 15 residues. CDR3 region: CASSQGLAGAGEQYF. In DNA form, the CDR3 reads TGCGCCAGCAGCCAAGGACTAGCGGGAGCTGGCGAGCAGTACTTC.

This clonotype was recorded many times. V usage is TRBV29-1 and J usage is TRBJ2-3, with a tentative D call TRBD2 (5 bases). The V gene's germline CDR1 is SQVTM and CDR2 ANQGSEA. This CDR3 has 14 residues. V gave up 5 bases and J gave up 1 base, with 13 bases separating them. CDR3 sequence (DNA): TGCAGCGTTCGTGAGAGGGTGGGCACAGATACGCAGTATTTT. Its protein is CSVRERVGTDTQYF.

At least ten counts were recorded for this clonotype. This chain's CDR3 is CSASPVLAEPNTGELFF. Written as DNA, the CDR3 is TGCAGTGCTAGTCCCGTGCTAGCGGAACCTAACACCGGGGAGCTGTTTTTT. The rearrangement uses TRBV20-1 and TRBJ2-2; 7 positions match TRBD2. V dropped 3 bases and J dropped 2; count of bases not matched to a gene: 12. Germline V gene lookup returns CDR1 DFQATT and CDR2 SNEGSKA (reference sequence). The length of the CDR3 is 17 residues.

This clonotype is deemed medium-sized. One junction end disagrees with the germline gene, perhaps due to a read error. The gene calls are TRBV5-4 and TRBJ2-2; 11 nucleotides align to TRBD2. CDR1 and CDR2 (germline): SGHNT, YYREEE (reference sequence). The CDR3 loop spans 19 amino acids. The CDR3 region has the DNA TGCGCCAGCAGCCAAAATGTCCCGGGACTAGCGGAACCCACCGGGGAGCTGTTTTTT. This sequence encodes CASSQNVPGLAEPTGELFF.

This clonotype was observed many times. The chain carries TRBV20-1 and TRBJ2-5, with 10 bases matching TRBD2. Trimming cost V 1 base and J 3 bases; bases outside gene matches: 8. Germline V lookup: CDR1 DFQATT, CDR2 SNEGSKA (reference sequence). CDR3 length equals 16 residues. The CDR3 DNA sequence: TGCAGTGCTAGAGCCGGGACTAGCGTAAAGAAAGAGACCCAGTACTTC. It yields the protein CSARAGTSVKKETQYF.

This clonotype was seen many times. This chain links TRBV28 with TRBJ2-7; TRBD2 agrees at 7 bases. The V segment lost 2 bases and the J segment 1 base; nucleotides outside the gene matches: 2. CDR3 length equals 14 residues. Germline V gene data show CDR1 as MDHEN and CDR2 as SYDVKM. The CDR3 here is CASSLGGGSYEQYF. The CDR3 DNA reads TGTGCCAGCAGTTTAGGCGGGGGTTCCTACGAGCAGTACTTC.

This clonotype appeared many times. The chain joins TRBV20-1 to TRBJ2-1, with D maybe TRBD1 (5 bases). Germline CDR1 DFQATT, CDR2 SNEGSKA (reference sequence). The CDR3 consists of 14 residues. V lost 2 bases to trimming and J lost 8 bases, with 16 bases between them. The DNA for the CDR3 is TGCAGTGCTAGAAAGGGGCTGGGATTCGATGAGCAGTTCTTC. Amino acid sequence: CSARKGLGFDEQFF.

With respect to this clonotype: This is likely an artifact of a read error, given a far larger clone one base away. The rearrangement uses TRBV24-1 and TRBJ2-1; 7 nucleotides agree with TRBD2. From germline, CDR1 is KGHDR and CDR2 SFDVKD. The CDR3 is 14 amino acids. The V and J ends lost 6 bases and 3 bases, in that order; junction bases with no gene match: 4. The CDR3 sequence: CATSQSGVYNEQFF. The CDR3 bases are TGTGCCACCAGTCAGAGCGGGGTCTACAATGAGCAGTTCTTC.

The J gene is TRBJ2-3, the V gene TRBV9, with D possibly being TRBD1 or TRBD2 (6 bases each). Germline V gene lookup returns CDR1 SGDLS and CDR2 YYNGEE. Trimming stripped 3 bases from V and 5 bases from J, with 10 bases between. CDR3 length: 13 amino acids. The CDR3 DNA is TGTGCCAGCAGCGCTAGGGGGGAAGATACGCAGTATTTT. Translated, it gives CASSARGEDTQYF.

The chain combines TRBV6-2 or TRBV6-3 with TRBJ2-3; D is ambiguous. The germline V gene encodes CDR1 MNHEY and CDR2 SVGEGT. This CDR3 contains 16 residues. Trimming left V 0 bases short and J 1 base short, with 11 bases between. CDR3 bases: TGTGCCAGCAGTTACTCGATGTTTTCCCGCACAGATACGCAGTATTTT. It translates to CASSYSMFSRTDTQYF.

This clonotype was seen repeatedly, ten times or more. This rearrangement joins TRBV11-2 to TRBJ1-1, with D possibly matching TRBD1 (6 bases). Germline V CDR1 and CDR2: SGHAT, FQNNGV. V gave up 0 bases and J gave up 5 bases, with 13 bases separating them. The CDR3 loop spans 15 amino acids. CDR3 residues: CASSLDPGARTEAFF. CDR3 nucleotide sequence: TGTGCCAGCAGCTTAGATCCGGGGGCGCGGACTGAAGCTTTCTTT.

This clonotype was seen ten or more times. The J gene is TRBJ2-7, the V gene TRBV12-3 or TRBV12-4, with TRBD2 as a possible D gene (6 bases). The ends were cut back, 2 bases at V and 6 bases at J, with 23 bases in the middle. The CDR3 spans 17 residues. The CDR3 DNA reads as TGTGCCAGCAGTTTATTAGCGGTACAGTCCCTCCCGGCCGAGCAGTACTTC. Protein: CASSLLAVQSLPAEQYF.

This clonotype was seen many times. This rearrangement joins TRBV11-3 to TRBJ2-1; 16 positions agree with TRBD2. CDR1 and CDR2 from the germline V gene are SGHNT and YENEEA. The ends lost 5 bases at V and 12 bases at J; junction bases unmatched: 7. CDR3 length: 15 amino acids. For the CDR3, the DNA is TGTGCCAGCAGCCTTAAGGGACTAGCGGGAGGGTCGCAGTTCTTC. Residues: CASSLKGLAGGSQFF.

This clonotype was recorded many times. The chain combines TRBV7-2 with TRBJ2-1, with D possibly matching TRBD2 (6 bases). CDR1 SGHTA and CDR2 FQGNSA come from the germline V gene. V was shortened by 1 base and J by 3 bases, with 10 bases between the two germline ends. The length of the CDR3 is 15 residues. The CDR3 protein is CASSLDRDFYNEQFF. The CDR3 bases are TGTGCCAGCAGCTTAGATCGGGACTTCTACAATGAGCAGTTCTTC.

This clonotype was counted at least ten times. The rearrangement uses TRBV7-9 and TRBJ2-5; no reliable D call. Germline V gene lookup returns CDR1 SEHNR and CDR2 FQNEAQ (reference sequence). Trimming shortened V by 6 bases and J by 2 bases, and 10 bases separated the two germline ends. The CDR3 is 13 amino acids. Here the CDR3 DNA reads TGTGCCAGCAGTCGCCTTCAACAAGAGACCCAGTACTTC. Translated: CASSRLQQETQYF.

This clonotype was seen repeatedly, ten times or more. The CDR3 spells CASSDWDSTDTQYF. DNA of the CDR3: TGTGCCAGCAGCGACTGGGACAGCACAGATACGCAGTATTTT. This chain links TRBV27 with TRBJ2-3; either TRBD1 or TRBD2 may fit D (5 bases each). The CDR3 runs 14 residues. Germline loops: CDR1 MNHEY, CDR2 SMNVEV (reference sequence). Trimming removed 6 bases from V and 0 bases from J, with 10 bases in between.

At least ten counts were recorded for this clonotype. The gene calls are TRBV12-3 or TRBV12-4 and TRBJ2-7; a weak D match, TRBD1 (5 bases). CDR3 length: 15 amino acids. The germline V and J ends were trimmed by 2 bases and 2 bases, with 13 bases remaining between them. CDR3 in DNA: TGTGCCAGCAGTTTATTAGGGGCCGAAACCTACGAGCAGTACTTC. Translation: CASSLLGAETYEQYF.

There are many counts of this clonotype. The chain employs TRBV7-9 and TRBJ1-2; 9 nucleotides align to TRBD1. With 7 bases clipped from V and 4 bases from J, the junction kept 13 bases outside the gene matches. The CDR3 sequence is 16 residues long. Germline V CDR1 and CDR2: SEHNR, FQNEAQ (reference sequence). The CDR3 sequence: CASTRPSGTGSYGYTF. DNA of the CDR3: TGTGCCAGCACCCGTCCCAGCGGGACAGGGAGCTATGGCTACACCTTC.